What follows describes a single T cell receptor (beta chain). What it recognizes is unknown. These data belong to a study of CD8 T cells in ankylosing spondylitis. Study results and caveats: For ankylosing spondylitis blood, a TCR beta motif of 7 or 8 highly homologous variants appeared characteristic.

The CDR3 is 16 residues long. V shed 7 bases and J 3 bases; nucleotides not matched to a gene: 12. TCRdb re-called the 5' RACE reads through MiXCR, storing one row per CDR3 protein. The sample has almost 400,000 distinct CDR3 sequences; 20% to 25% are singletons. This clonotype originated in a male donor with ankylosing spondylitis. The chain uses TRBV12-3 or TRBV12-4 and TRBJ2-1; TRBD1 matches 7 bases. The sequenced sample consisted of blood, either unsorted or a sorted T cell fraction (not recorded which). DNA of the CDR3: TGTGCCAGCAAGCCGGCCGACAGGGTGATCTACAATGAGCAGTTCTTC. Its protein is CASKPADRVIYNEQFF.